What follows are 19 T cell receptor beta chains derived from one specimen sequenced in a study of T cell changes during pregnancy in multiple sclerosis. Sequenced by immunoSEQ multiplex PCR; TCRdb stores in-frame clones only, minus some. The sample contains roughly 56,000 clones, 91% of which appear only once. This specimen consisted of CD4+ T cells from peripheral blood mononuclear cells, obtained after pregnancy. The receptors come from a female donor in good health, enrolled as a control in a pregnancy study.

The chain carries TRBV18 and TRBJ1-2, with D maybe TRBD1 (5 bases). The CDR3 spans 13 residues. V lost 6 bases, J lost 8 bases, and 16 bases lay in between. In germline, CDR1 is KGHSH, CDR2 LQKENI. The CDR3, as DNA: TGTGCCAGCTCGACGGATCCAAGGGGAGGCTACACCTTC. Its translation: CASSTDPRGGYTF.

V is TRBV27 and J is TRBJ1-6; D ambiguous. This CDR3 comprises 14 residues. The germline gives CDR1 MNHEY, CDR2 SMNVEV (reference sequence). The V end was cut by 8 bases, the J end by 7 bases, with 15 bases between. Here the CDR3 DNA reads TGTGCCAGCCGAATCTTACGCACAAATTCACCCCTCCACTTT. Protein sequence: CASRILRTNSPLHF.

The rearrangement joins TRBV29-1 to TRBJ1-5; tentative D call: TRBD1 (5 bases). CDR1 and CDR2 from the germline V gene are SQVTM and ANQGSEA. There are 14 residues in the CDR3. The V end was cut by 4 bases, the J end by 1 base, with 11 bases between. CDR3 region: CSVVGGESNQPQHF. The CDR3 bases are TGCAGCGTTGTGGGGGGTGAAAGCAATCAGCCCCAGCATTTT.

The chain employs TRBV9 and TRBJ2-7; maybe TRBD1 (6 bases). CDR3 size: 15 residues. Germline V gene sequence: CDR1 SGDLS, CDR2 YYNGEE. V lost 4 bases, J lost 2 bases, and 16 bases lay in between. The CDR3 loop reads CASSPASRTAYEQYF. As DNA, the CDR3 is TGTGCCAGCAGCCCGGCATCTAGGACAGCCTACGAGCAGTACTTC.

The rearrangement uses TRBV7-3 and TRBJ1-4, with D maybe TRBD1 (6 bases). CDR3 length: 13 residues. Germline CDR1 and CDR2: SGHTA and FQGTGA. Trimming shortened V by 5 bases and J by 4 bases, and 8 bases separated the two germline ends. CDR3 loop: CASSGTSNEKLFF. The CDR3 bases are TGTGCCAGCAGCGGGACAAGTAATGAAAAACTGTTTTTT. The entire variable domain, with the rest obtained from reference TRBV7-3 and TRBJ1-4, is as follows: GAGVSQTPSNKVTEKGKYVELRCDPISGHTALYWYRQSLGQGPEFLIYFQGTGAADDSGLPNDRFFAVRPEGSVSTLKIQRTERGDSAVYLCASSGTSNEKLFFGSGTQLSVL.

This clone was picked up a small number of times. This chain joins TRBV6-5 and TRBJ1-2, with a weak D call TRBD1 (5 bases). The CDR3 has 15 residues. Germline values: CDR1 MNHEY, CDR2 SVGAGI. Trimming pared 0 bases from V and 8 bases from J, leaving 16 bases between. The CDR3 bases are TGTGCCAGCAGTTACTCTGCGACAGATCCTTGGGGCTACACCTTC. It is translated as CASSYSATDPWGYTF.

This clone was found a few times. This rearrangement joins TRBV6-1 to TRBJ1-1; D unclear. V lost 4 bases and J lost 1, with 7 bases in between. Germline V gives CDR1 MNHNS, CDR2 SASEGT. The CDR3 consists of 13 residues. The CDR3 loop reads CASSGRENTEAFF. CDR3 nucleotide sequence: TGTGCCAGCAGTGGACGGGAGAACACTGAAGCTTTCTTT.

This sequence joins TRBV19 and TRBJ2-3, with D perhaps matching TRBD1 (5 bases). V was cut by 10 bases and J by 2 bases, with 16 bases left in between. Germline assignment: CDR1 LNHDA and CDR2 SQIVND (reference sequence). The CDR3 length is 14 residues. CDR3 sequence reads: CATTPDRNTDTQYF. DNA of the CDR3: TGTGCCACCACTCCCGACAGAAACACAGATACGCAGTATTTT. The full variable domain, rest sourced from reference TRBV19 and TRBJ2-3, is DGGITQSPKYLFRKEGQNVTLSCEQNLNHDAMYWYRQDPGQGLRLIYYSQIVNDFQKGDIAEGYSVSREKKESFPLTVTSAQKNPTAFYLCATTPDRNTDTQYFGPGTRLTVL.

In the case of this clone: Other DNA variants within this sample encode the same CDR3. This sequence joins TRBV30 and TRBJ1-2; D ambiguous. With 0 bases removed from V and 5 bases from J, the gap between germline ends came to 7 bases. The CDR3 consists of 12 residues. CDR1 GTSNPN and CDR2 SVGIG come from the germline V gene (reference sequence). The CDR3 DNA sequence: TGTGCCTGGAGTGTAGGAGGGTATGGCTACACCTTC. Its protein product is CAWSVGGYGYTF.

The chain is built from TRBV27 and TRBJ1-1, with D tentatively TRBD1 (5 bases). Trimming removed 5 bases at V and 0 bases at J, with 19 bases between. The CDR3 has 17 amino acids. The germline V gene encodes CDR1 MNHEY and CDR2 SMNVEV (reference sequence). DNA for the CDR3: TGTGCCAGCAGTGGATCCGGGGGTTTACCTTTGAACACTGAAGCTTTCTTT. Translating it yields CASSGSGGLPLNTEAFF.

This chain connects TRBV5-8 to TRBJ1-4, with D perhaps matching TRBD1 (5 bases). Between the trimmed V and J ends, which lost 3 bases and 0 bases, there was a span of 12 bases. The CDR3 contains 16 residues. Germline V gene sequence: CDR1 SGHTS, CDR2 YDEGEE. CDR3 DNA sequence: TGTGCCAGCAGCTATGTATTGACAGCAACTAATGAAAAACTGTTTTTT. Translation: CASSYVLTATNEKLFF. Looking up the rest from reference TRBV5-8 and TRBJ1-4 gives the full variable domain: EAGVTQSPTHLIKTRGQQATLRCSPISGHTSVYWYQQALGLGLQFLLWYDEGEERNRGNFPPRFSGRQFPNYSSELNVNALELEDSALYLCASSYVLTATNEKLFFGSGTQLSVL.

A single count supports this clone. Sequence at one end of the junction differs from germline and may be a read error. The chain combines TRBV7-9 with TRBJ1-2; TRBD1 aligns across 7 bases. Germline V gene sequence: CDR1 SEHNR, CDR2 FQNEAQ (reference sequence). The CDR3 loop spans 14 amino acids. CDR3 sequence: CANSLDAGQIGYTF. CDR3 sequence (DNA): TGTGCCAACAGCTTAGACGCGGGACAGATTGGCTACACCTTC.

This chain uses TRBV10-3 with TRBJ1-2; D is unresolved. Germline lookup yields CDR1 ENHRY and CDR2 SYGVKD. V lost 10 bases and J lost 2, with 17 bases in between. There are 14 residues in the CDR3. The CDR3 loop is CASTPLNANYGYTF. In DNA, the CDR3 is TGTGCCAGTACTCCACTCAATGCGAACTATGGCTACACCTTC.

A single count supports this clone. The chain recombines TRBV6-5 with TRBJ1-2; 8 positions match TRBD1. Unmatched junction bases numbered 5, after V lost 2 bases and J lost 6 bases. The CDR3 is made up of 14 amino acids. Germline CDR1 is MNHEY and CDR2 is SVGAGI. Here the CDR3 reads CASSYGQGRDGYTF. CDR3 in DNA: TGTGCCAGCAGTTACGGACAGGGAAGGGATGGCTACACCTTC.

The chain carries TRBV19 and TRBJ2-2; TRBD1 is a possible D gene (6 bases). V was clipped by 4 bases and J by 0 bases, with 6 bases between them. The CDR3 has 14 residues. Germline assignment: CDR1 LNHDA and CDR2 SQIVND (reference sequence). The CDR3 is CASSNRANTGELFF. The CDR3 DNA follows: TGTGCCAGTAGTAACAGGGCGAACACCGGGGAGCTGTTTTTT. Full variable domain (outside the CDR3, taken from reference TRBV19 and TRBJ2-2): DGGITQSPKYLFRKEGQNVTLSCEQNLNHDAMYWYRQDPGQGLRLIYYSQIVNDFQKGDIAEGYSVSREKKESFPLTVTSAQKNPTAFYLCASSNRANTGELFFGEGSRLTVL.

The V and J genes are TRBV19 and TRBJ2-6, with 9 bases fitting TRBD1. The CDR3 spans 15 residues. Unmatched junction bases numbered 11, after V lost 7 bases and J lost 10 bases. Germline CDR1 LNHDA, CDR2 SQIVND (reference sequence). The CDR3 loop reads CASNKGGTGINVLTF. In DNA form, the CDR3 reads TGTGCCAGTAACAAGGGGGGGACAGGGATAAACGTCCTGACTTTC.

CDR3 sequence (DNA): TGTGCCAGCAGCTTACCGGGACAGGGCCATGGCTACACCTTC. Protein product: CASSLPGQGHGYTF. The chain carries TRBV7-9 and TRBJ1-2; 9 nucleotides match TRBD1. After removal of 2 bases from V and 6 bases from J, the junction contained 4 bases not matched to a gene. This CDR3 is 14 amino acids long. CDR1 is SEHNR and CDR2 is FQNEAQ in the germline V gene (reference sequence).

This clone was picked up one time. The gene calls are TRBV7-9 and TRBJ2-1; 8 bases fit TRBD1. The CDR3 is 15 residues long. Germline CDR1 and CDR2: SEHNR and FQNEAQ (reference sequence). V dropped 5 bases and J dropped 6; count of bases not matched to a gene: 9. CDR3 DNA sequence: TGTGCCAGCAGCCTCGGTCAGGGGGCTAGCAATGAGCAGTTCTTC. Translating gives CASSLGQGASNEQFF.

This chain joins TRBV6-1 and TRBJ2-3; 11 bases map to TRBD1. The CDR3 sequence is 14 residues long. The junction had 7 bases not matched to a gene; V was cut back by 8 bases and J by 6 bases. In germline, CDR1 is MNHNS, CDR2 SASEGT. The CDR3 is CASDRDRGGDTQYF. CDR3 DNA: TGTGCCAGCGACCGGGACAGGGGGGGGGATACGCAGTATTTT.